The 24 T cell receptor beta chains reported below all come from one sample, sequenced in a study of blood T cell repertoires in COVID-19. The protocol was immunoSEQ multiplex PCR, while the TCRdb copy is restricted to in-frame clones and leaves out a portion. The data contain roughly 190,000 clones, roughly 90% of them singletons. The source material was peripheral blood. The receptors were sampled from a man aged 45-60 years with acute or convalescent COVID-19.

In nucleotides, the CDR3 is TGTGCCAGCCTCATGGGAGAAGAGCAGTTCTTC. It specifies CASLMGEEQFF. The genes are TRBV2 and TRBJ2-1, with D tentatively TRBD2 (5 bases). This CDR3 has 11 residues. CDR1 SNHLY and CDR2 FYNNEI come from the germline V gene. Trimming removed 8 bases at V and 10 bases at J, with 12 bases between.

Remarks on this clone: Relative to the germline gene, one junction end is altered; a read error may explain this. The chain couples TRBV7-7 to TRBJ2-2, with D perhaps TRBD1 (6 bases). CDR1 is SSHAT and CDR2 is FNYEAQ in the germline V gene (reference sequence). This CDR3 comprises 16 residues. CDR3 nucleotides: TGTGCTAGCAGCTCCCGTTCCCAGGGGCAGTCCGGGGAGCTGTTTTTT. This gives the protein CASSSRSQGQSGELFF.

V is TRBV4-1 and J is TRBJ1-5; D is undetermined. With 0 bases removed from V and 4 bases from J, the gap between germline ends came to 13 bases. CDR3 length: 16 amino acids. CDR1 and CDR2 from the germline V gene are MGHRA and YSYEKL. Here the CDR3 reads CASSQDRGQRNQPQHF. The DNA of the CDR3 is TGCGCCAGCAGCCAAGATCGAGGGCAGAGAAATCAGCCCCAGCATTTT.

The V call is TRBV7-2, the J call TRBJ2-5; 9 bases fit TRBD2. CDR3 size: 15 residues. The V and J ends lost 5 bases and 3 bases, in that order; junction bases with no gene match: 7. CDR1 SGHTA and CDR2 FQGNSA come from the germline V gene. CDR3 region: CASSPVSGGKETQYF. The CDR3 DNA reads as TGTGCCAGCAGCCCGGTTAGCGGGGGCAAAGAGACCCAGTACTTC.

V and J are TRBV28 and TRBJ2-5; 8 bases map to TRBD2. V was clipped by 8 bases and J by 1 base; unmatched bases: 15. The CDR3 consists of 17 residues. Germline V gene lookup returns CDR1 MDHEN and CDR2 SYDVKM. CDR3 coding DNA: TGTGCCAGCTCGATGGGATTTGCCGGGGGGGTCCAAGAGACCCAGTACTTC. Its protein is CASSMGFAGGVQETQYF.

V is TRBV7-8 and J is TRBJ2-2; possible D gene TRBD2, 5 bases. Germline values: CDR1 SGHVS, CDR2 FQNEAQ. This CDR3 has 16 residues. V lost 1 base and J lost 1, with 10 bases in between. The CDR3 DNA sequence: TGTGCCAGCAGCTTAGGGGTAGAGGGGAACACCGGGGAGCTGTTTTTT. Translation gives CASSLGVEGNTGELFF.

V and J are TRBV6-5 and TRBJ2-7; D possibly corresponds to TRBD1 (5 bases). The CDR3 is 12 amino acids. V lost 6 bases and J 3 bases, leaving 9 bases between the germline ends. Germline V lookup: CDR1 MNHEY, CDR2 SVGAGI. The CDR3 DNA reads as TGTGCCAGCAGCTATCAGGGCTACGAGCAGTACGTC. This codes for CASSYQGYEQYV.

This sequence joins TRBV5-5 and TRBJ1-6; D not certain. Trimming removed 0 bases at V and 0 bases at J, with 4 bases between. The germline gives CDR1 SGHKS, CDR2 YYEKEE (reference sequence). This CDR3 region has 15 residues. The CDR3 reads CASSLDSSYNSPLHF. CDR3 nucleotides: TGTGCCAGCAGCTTGGACAGCTCCTATAATTCACCCCTCCACTTT.

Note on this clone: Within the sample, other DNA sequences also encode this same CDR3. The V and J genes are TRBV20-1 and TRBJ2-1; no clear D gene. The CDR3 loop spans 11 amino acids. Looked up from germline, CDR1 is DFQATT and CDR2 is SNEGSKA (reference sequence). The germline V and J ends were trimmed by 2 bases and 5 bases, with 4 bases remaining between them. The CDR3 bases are TGCAGTGCTAGAACAGACAATGAGCAGTTCTTC. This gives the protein CSARTDNEQFF.

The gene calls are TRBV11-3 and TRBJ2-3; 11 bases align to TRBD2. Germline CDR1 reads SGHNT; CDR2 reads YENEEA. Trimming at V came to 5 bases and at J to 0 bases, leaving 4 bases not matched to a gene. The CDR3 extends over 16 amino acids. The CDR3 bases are TGTGCCAGCAGCGCCAGACTAGCGGGGAGCACAGATACGCAGTATTTT. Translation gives CASSARLAGSTDTQYF.

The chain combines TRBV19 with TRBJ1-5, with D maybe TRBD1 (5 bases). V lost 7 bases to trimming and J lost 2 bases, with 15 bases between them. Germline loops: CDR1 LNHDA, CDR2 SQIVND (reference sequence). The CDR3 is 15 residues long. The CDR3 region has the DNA TGTGCCAGTACCCTACTCTCGGGGGGCAATCAGCCCCAGCATTTT. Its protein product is CASTLLSGGNQPQHF.

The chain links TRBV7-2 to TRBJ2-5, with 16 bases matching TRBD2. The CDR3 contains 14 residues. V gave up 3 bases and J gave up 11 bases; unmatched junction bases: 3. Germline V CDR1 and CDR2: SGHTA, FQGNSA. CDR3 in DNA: TGTGCCAGCAGCTTGGGACTAGCGGGAGGGGCTCAGTACTTC. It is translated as CASSLGLAGGAQYF.

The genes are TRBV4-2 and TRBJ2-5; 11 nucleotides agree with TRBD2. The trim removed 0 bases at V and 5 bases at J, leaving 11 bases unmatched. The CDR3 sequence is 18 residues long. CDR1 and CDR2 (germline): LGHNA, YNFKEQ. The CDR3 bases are TGTGCCAGCAGCCAAGATGCGCTACTAGCGGGAGAGAGGGAGACCCAGTACTTC. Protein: CASSQDALLAGERETQYF.

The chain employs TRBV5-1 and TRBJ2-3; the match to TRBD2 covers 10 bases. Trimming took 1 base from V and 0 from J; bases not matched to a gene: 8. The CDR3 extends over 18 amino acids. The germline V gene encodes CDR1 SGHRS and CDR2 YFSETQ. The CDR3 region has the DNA TGCGCCAGCAGCTTGAGCCTAGCGGGGGACTCAAGCACAGATACGCAGTATTTT. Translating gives CASSLSLAGDSSTDTQYF.

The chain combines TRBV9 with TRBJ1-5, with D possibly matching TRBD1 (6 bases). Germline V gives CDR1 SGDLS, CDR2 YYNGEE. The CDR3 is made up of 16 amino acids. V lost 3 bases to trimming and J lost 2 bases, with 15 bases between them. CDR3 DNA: TGTGCCAGCAGCGGAGGGGGTATTGGCGGCAATCAGCCCCAGCATTTT. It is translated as CASSGGGIGGNQPQHF.

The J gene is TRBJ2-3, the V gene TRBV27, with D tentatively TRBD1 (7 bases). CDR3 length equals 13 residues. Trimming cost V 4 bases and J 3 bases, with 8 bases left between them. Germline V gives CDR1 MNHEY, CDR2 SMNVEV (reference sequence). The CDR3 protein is CASSSGGTDTQYF. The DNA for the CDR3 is TGTGCCAGCAGTTCAGGGGGGACAGATACGCAGTATTTT.

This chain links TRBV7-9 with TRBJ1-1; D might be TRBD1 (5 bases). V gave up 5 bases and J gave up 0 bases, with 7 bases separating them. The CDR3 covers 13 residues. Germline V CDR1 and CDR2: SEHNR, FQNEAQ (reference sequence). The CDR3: CASSRGLNTEAFF. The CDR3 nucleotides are TGTGCCAGCAGCCGGGGGTTGAACACTGAAGCTTTCTTT.

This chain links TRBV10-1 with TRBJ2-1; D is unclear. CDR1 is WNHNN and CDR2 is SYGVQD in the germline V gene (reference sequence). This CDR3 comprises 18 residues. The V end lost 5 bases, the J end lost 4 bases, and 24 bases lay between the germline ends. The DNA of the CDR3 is TGCGCCAGCAGTCCTAATTCTTTGTACCAAATATTTTACAATGAGCAGTTCTTC. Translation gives CASSPNSLYQIFYNEQFF.

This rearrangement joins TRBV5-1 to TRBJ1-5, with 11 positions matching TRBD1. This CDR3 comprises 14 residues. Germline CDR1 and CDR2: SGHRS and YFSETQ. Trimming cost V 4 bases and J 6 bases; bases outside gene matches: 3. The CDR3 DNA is TGCGCCAGCAGCGCCGGGACAGGGGGTCAGCCCCAGCATTTT. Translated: CASSAGTGGQPQHF.

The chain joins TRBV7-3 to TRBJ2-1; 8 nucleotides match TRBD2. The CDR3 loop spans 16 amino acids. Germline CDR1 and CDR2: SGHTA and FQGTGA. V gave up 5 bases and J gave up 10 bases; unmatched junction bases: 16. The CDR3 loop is CASSRGGRTPTGEQFF. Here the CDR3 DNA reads TGTGCCAGCAGCCGGGGGGGAAGGACACCGACGGGAGAGCAGTTCTTC.

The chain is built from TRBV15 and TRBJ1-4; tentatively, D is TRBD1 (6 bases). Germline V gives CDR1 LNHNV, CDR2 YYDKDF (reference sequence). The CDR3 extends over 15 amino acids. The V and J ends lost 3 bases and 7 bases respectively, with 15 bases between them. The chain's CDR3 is CATSRGGGKGEKLFF. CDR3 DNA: TGTGCCACCAGCAGGGGAGGGGGGAAGGGTGAAAAACTGTTTTTT. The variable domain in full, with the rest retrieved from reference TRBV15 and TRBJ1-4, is DAMVIQNPRYQVTQFGKPVTLSCSQTLNHNVMYWYQQKSSQAPKLLFHYYDKDFNNEADTPDNFQSRRPNTSFCFLDIRSPGLGDTAMYLCATSRGGGKGEKLFFGSGTQLSVL.

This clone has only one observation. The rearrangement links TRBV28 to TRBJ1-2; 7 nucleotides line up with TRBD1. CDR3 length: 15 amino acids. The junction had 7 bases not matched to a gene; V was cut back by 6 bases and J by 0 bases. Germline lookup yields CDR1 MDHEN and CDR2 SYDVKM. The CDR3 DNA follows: TGTGCCAGCAGCAACGCGGGACAGACTAACTATGGCTACACCTTC. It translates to CASSNAGQTNYGYTF.

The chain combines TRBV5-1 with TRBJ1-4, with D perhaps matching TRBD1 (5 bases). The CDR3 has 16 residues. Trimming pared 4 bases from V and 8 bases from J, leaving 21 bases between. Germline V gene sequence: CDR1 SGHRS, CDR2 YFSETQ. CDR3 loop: CASSPSPGGIDEKLFF. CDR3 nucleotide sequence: TGCGCCAGCAGCCCCTCGCCGGGGGGGATTGACGAAAAACTGTTTTTT.

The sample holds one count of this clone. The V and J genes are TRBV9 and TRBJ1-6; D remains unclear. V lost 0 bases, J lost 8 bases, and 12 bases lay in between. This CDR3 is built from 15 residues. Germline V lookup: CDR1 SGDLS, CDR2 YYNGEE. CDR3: CASSVDGDWDSPLHF. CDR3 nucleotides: TGTGCCAGCAGCGTAGACGGGGATTGGGATTCACCCCTCCACTTT.